These 23 T cell receptor beta chains originate from one sample sequenced in a study of T-cell reconstitution after alpha-beta-depleted transplantation in children. Using unique molecular identifiers, the investigators prepared the TCRbeta library. TCRdb independently ran MiXCR on the PCR reads; one entry per CDR3 protein. The sample includes 480,000 or so distinct CDR3 sequences, about 10% of them seen just once. The sequencing here drew on PBMCs, taken before TCRalphabeta/CD19-depleted stem cell transplant. The source is a child aged 2 to 15 with inherited bone marrow failure, due to receive a stem cell transplant.

This clonotype was seen many times. V and J are TRBV7-9 and TRBJ2-1; 8 bases map to TRBD1. V was clipped by 4 bases and J by 1 base; unmatched bases: 3. Germline lookup yields CDR1 SEHNR and CDR2 FQNEAQ (reference sequence). The CDR3 is 15 residues long. CDR3 in amino acids: CASSWGQASYNEQFF. CDR3 nucleotides: TGTGCCAGCAGCTGGGGACAGGCGTCCTACAATGAGCAGTTCTTC.

At least ten counts were recorded for this clonotype. This chain uses TRBV6-2 or TRBV6-3 with TRBJ2-5; D is unclear. CDR1 MNHEY and CDR2 SVGEGT come from the germline V gene. This CDR3 is 11 amino acids long. The ends were cut back, 7 bases at V and 5 bases at J, with 8 bases in the middle. The CDR3 sequence is CASTQDETQYF. CDR3 bases: TGTGCCAGCACCCAGGATGAGACCCAGTACTTC.

This clonotype appeared many times. V is TRBV29-1 and J is TRBJ2-2; TRBD1 or TRBD2 may be the D gene (5 bases each). The CDR3 contains 14 residues. Trimming removed 1 base from V and 4 bases from J, with 10 bases in between. CDR1 is SQVTM, CDR2 ANQGSEA, per germline. The CDR3 DNA follows: TGCAGCGTTGAAGCTCCGAGGGGCACCGGGGAGCTGTTTTTT. As protein: CSVEAPRGTGELFF.

This clonotype was counted many times. The rearrangement uses TRBV20-1 and TRBJ2-1, with 11 bases identical to TRBD2. Germline lookup yields CDR1 DFQATT and CDR2 SNEGSKA (reference sequence). The CDR3 is made up of 15 amino acids. J was trimmed by 10 bases and V by 6 bases; bases with no gene match: 14. CDR3 region: CSASLAGGRVAEQFF. The CDR3 bases are TGCAGTGCATCCCTAGCGGGAGGCCGGGTAGCCGAGCAGTTCTTC.

This clonotype occurred many times. V usage is TRBV9 and J usage is TRBJ2-2, with 15 bases matching TRBD2. The CDR3 covers 15 residues. Germline-derived CDR1 and CDR2 are SGDLS and YYNGEE. Trimming at V came to 7 bases and at J to 6 bases, leaving 4 bases not matched to a gene. The CDR3 loop reads CASAGTSGRPGELFF. CDR3 coding DNA: TGTGCCAGCGCCGGGACTAGCGGGAGGCCCGGGGAGCTGTTTTTT. The full variable domain, in which reference TRBV9 and TRBJ2-2 provide the parts outside the CDR3, is DSGVTQTPKHLITATGQRVTLRCSPRSGDLSVYWYQQSLDQGLQFLIQYYNGEERAKGNILERFSAQQFPDLHSELNLSSLELGDSALYFCASAGTSGRPGELFFGEGSRLTVL.

This clonotype was detected ten times or more. The gene calls are TRBV28 and TRBJ2-1; D perhaps matches TRBD2 (6 bases). The CDR3 runs 15 residues. Between the trimmed V and J ends, which lost 6 bases and 4 bases, there was a span of 16 bases. In germline, CDR1 is MDHEN, CDR2 SYDVKM. In nucleotides, the CDR3 is TGTGCCAGCAGACTGGACGGGAGTTCGTACAATGAGCAGTTCTTC. It translates to CASRLDGSSYNEQFF.

At least ten counts were recorded for this clonotype. V is TRBV11-2 and J is TRBJ2-1, with TRBD2 matching 9 bases. Per the germline V gene, CDR1 is SGHAT and CDR2 is FQNNGV. Trimming at V came to 0 bases and at J to 0 bases, leaving 9 bases not matched to a gene. The CDR3 extends over 19 amino acids. Here the CDR3 DNA reads TGTGCCAGCAGCTTAGATCGTAAAAGACTAGCGGACTCCTACAATGAGCAGTTCTTC. Its protein is CASSLDRKRLADSYNEQFF.

The genes are TRBV7-8 and TRBJ2-2; D unresolved. Trimming left V 1 base short and J 6 bases short, with 12 bases between. Looked up from germline, CDR1 is SGHVS and CDR2 is FQNEAQ. CDR3 length: 15 amino acids. The DNA of the CDR3 is TGTGCCAGCAGCTTAGTCCCTAACCCTCCCGGGGAGCTGTTTTTT. Residues: CASSLVPNPPGELFF.

This clonotype occurred many times. The rearrangement links TRBV29-1 to TRBJ2-1; 8 nucleotides line up with TRBD2. Germline CDR1 reads SQVTM; CDR2 reads ANQGSEA. This CDR3 has 14 amino acids. Losses at the gene ends were 3 bases for V and 4 bases for J; bases not matched to a gene: 5. The CDR3 bases are TGCAGCGTTGAGATGGAGCGGGAGTACAATGAGCAGTTCTTC. It translates to CSVEMEREYNEQFF.

This clonotype was recorded once. J is TRBJ2-3 and V is TRBV6-5; no clear D. V lost 4 bases and J 0 bases, leaving 11 bases between the germline ends. Germline lookup yields CDR1 MNHEY and CDR2 SVGAGI. The CDR3 length is 15 residues. The CDR3 loop reads CASSLAGSSTDTQYF. CDR3 sequence (DNA): TGTGCCAGCAGTTTGGCAGGCTCTAGCACAGATACGCAGTATTTT.

Regarding this clonotype: A read error may explain this, as a much larger clone is one base away. J is TRBJ1-3 and V is TRBV20-1; D is unclear. In germline, CDR1 is DFQATT, CDR2 SNEGSKA (reference sequence). This CDR3 spans 13 amino acids. CDR3 coding DNA: TGCAGTGCTTCTGGTCGGTCCGGAATCACCATATATTTT. Residues: CSASGRSGITIYF.

This clonotype occurred many times. The rearrangement joins TRBV5-1 to TRBJ2-3; tentative D call: TRBD2 (6 bases). Germline CDR1 SGHRS, CDR2 YFSETQ. Trimming stripped 6 bases from V and 0 bases from J, with 14 bases between. The CDR3 totals 15 residues. The CDR3 reads CASTPRGYSTDTQYF. CDR3 bases: TGCGCCAGCACCCCCCGGGGGTATAGCACAGATACGCAGTATTTT. The whole variable domain, filled in from reference TRBV5-1 and TRBJ2-3, reads KAGVTQTPRYLIKTRGQQVTLSCSPISGHRSVSWYQQTPGQGLQFLFEYFSETQRNKGNFPGRFSGRQFSNSRSEMNVSTLELGDSALYLCASTPRGYSTDTQYFGPGTRLTVL.

The rearrangement joins TRBV18 to TRBJ2-4; 10 bases are shared with TRBD2. The V gene end was trimmed by 6 bases and the J gene end by 1 base; junction bases not matched to a gene: 6. This CDR3 is built from 16 residues. Germline V gene sequence: CDR1 KGHSH, CDR2 LQKENI. The CDR3 sequence: CASSQIAGGAKNIQYF. In nucleotides, the CDR3 is TGTGCCAGCTCCCAGATAGCGGGAGGCGCCAAAAACATTCAGTACTTC.

This clonotype showed up just a few times. J is TRBJ2-2 and V is TRBV29-1; 7 nucleotides agree with TRBD1. From germline, CDR1 is SQVTM and CDR2 ANQGSEA. The junction had 8 bases not matched to a gene; V was cut back by 7 bases and J by 6 bases. The CDR3 sequence is 13 residues long. The CDR3 region has the DNA TGCAGCGCATGGGGACAGCTCCCCGGGGAGCTGTTTTTT. It specifies CSAWGQLPGELFF.

This clonotype was observed at least ten times. The CDR3 loop reads CASSFPVWQFGTDTQYF. In DNA form, the CDR3 reads TGTGCCAGCAGCTTCCCCGTCTGGCAGTTTGGCACAGATACGCAGTATTTT. The J gene is TRBJ2-3, the V gene TRBV7-9; no clear D gene. V shed 3 bases and J shed 1 base, with 17 bases lying between them. The CDR3 is 17 amino acids. CDR1 is SEHNR and CDR2 is FQNEAQ in the germline V gene (reference sequence).

The V call is TRBV5-1, the J call TRBJ1-1, with D unresolved. The CDR3 length is 14 residues. From germline, CDR1 is SGHRS and CDR2 YFSETQ. V was pared by 0 bases and J by 2 bases, with 8 bases between. CDR3 in amino acids: CASSLAQSNTEAFF. In DNA, the CDR3 is TGCGCCAGCAGCTTGGCACAGAGTAACACTGAAGCTTTCTTT.

This clonotype has ten or more counts. This chain joins TRBV29-1 and TRBJ2-7; 12 positions agree with TRBD1. The germline V gene encodes CDR1 SQVTM and CDR2 ANQGSEA. This CDR3 spans 15 amino acids. With V trimmed by 6 bases and J by 4 bases, 10 bases remained unmatched. CDR3 DNA sequence: TGCAGCGTCATCTTGGGGGACAGGGGGCAATACGAGCAGTACTTC. Amino acid sequence: CSVILGDRGQYEQYF.

This clonotype occurred many times. V usage is TRBV29-1 and J usage is TRBJ1-1; no reliable D call. CDR3 length equals 11 residues. V was clipped by 3 bases and J by 4 bases, with 6 bases between them. Per the germline V gene, CDR1 is SQVTM and CDR2 is ANQGSEA. The CDR3 here is CSVDMPTEAFF. CDR3 DNA sequence: TGCAGCGTTGACATGCCCACTGAAGCTTTCTTT.

This CDR3 is CASSLSYRAETQYF. The CDR3 DNA reads TGTGCCAGCAGTTTATCCTACAGGGCGGAGACCCAGTACTTC. This chain links TRBV12-3 or TRBV12-4 with TRBJ2-5; a possible D gene is TRBD1 (6 bases). This CDR3 spans 14 amino acids. V gave up 2 bases and J gave up 5 bases, with 12 bases separating them.

This clonotype was seen many times. The chain uses TRBV27 and TRBJ2-1; a weak D match, TRBD1 (6 bases). CDR1 and CDR2 (germline): MNHEY, SMNVEV (reference sequence). This CDR3 comprises 13 residues. V dropped 6 bases and J dropped 9 bases, with 15 bases sitting between them. The CDR3 DNA sequence: TGTGCCAGCAGCTTTGACAGGCGGGTTGAGCAGTTCTTC. Translation gives CASSFDRRVEQFF.

This clonotype showed up just once. Possible read error: a much larger clone is one base away. The CDR3 is CSAAGQGGPHQPQHF. Written as DNA, the CDR3 is TGCAGCGCTGCGGGACAGGGGGGACCCCATCAGCCCCAGCATTTT. The rearrangement joins TRBV29-1 to TRBJ1-5; 11 bases align to TRBD1. Germline CDR1 reads SQVTM; CDR2 reads ANQGSEA. The V gene end was trimmed by 7 bases and the J gene end by 5 bases; junction bases not matched to a gene: 10. The CDR3 is made up of 15 amino acids.

At least ten counts were recorded for this clonotype. V gene TRBV7-9 combines with J gene TRBJ2-7, with D possibly TRBD1 on 5 matching bases. This CDR3 has 15 amino acids. Germline V lookup: CDR1 SEHNR, CDR2 FQNEAQ (reference sequence). The germline V and J ends were trimmed by 2 bases and 5 bases, with 16 bases remaining between them. CDR3 loop: CASSLTVGQGNEQYF. For the CDR3, the DNA is TGTGCCAGCAGCTTAACTGTGGGGCAAGGGAACGAGCAGTACTTC.

Many counts were recorded for this clonotype. The chain employs TRBV7-2 and TRBJ2-2; D is unresolved. In germline, CDR1 is SGHTA, CDR2 FQGNSA. The ends were cut back, 9 bases at V and 6 bases at J, with 20 bases in the middle. This CDR3 comprises 15 residues. The CDR3 DNA reads as TGTGCCAGTGTCCTTAGAGGCGGTGGGCCCGGGGAGCTGTTTTTT. It codes for CASVLRGGGPGELFF.